Below, 21 T cell receptor beta chains from the same sample are listed, as sequenced in a study of blood T cell repertoires in COVID-19. Produced via immunoSEQ multiplex PCR; TCRdb's table is partial and in-frame only. The sample includes roughly 390,000 clones, about 85% of them seen just once. What was sequenced was peripheral blood. The receptors here all came from a woman aged 18-29 years with acute or convalescent COVID-19.

The chain carries TRBV3-1 (or the pseudogene TRBV3-2) and TRBJ1-1; 7 nucleotides match TRBD1. V was pared by 1 base and J by 1 base, with 6 bases of the junction left unmatched. Germline V gene lookup returns CDR1 LGHDT and CDR2 YNNKEL (reference sequence). The CDR3 is 16 residues long. CDR3 coding DNA: TGTGCCAGCAGCCAAGCCATGGGACAGACGAACACTGAAGCTTTCTTT. Protein: CASSQAMGQTNTEAFF.

CDR3 sequence (DNA): TGTGCCAGCAGTTTAGGGGGGGGTCAGCCCCAGCATTTT. Residues: CASSLGGGQPQHF. The J gene is TRBJ1-5, the V gene TRBV27; the D gene is possibly TRBD1 (5 bases). Trimming cost V 2 bases and J 6 bases, with 8 bases left between them. The germline gives CDR1 MNHEY, CDR2 SMNVEV (reference sequence). The CDR3 runs 13 residues.

V usage is TRBV25-1 and J usage is TRBJ2-2, with D perhaps TRBD2 (5 bases). In germline, CDR1 is MGHDK, CDR2 SYGVNS. V lost 5 bases and J 6 bases, leaving 19 bases between the germline ends. This CDR3 is built from 16 residues. The CDR3 is CASSWGVPLGAGELFF. CDR3 bases: TGTGCCAGCAGTTGGGGAGTCCCCCTTGGGGCCGGGGAGCTGTTTTTT.

The chain carries TRBV11-2 and TRBJ1-2, with D maybe TRBD1 (5 bases). The CDR3 has 12 amino acids. Germline V CDR1 and CDR2: SGHAT, FQNNGV. Deletions cut 4 bases from V and 7 bases from J, with 10 bases between. This CDR3 reads CASSSWGPGYTF. The CDR3 DNA is TGTGCCAGCAGCTCGTGGGGCCCTGGCTACACCTTC.

The V and J genes are TRBV19 and TRBJ1-5; a weak D match, TRBD1 (6 bases). Deletions cut 5 bases from V and 4 bases from J, with 12 bases between. The CDR3 runs 14 residues. The germline CDR1 and CDR2 sequences are LNHDA and SQIVND (reference sequence). The CDR3 DNA is TGTGCCAGTAGTCTCGGACAGTTAAATCAGCCCCAGCATTTT. It is translated as CASSLGQLNQPQHF.

CDR3 loop: CASRGTVNTEAFF. As DNA, the CDR3 is TGTGCCAGCAGGGGGACAGTAAACACTGAAGCTTTCTTT. The chain recombines TRBV5-4 with TRBJ1-1; TRBD1 aligns across 7 bases. CDR1 is SGHNT and CDR2 is YYREEE in the germline V gene (reference sequence). With 5 bases clipped from V and 2 bases from J, the junction kept 3 bases outside the gene matches. The CDR3 totals 13 residues.

A few counts support this clone. The gene calls are TRBV15 and TRBJ1-4; no firm D call. The germline CDR1 and CDR2 sequences are LNHNV and YYDKDF (reference sequence). The CDR3 totals 13 residues. The V gene lost 0 bases and the J gene lost 8 bases, with 7 bases spanning the gap. This chain's CDR3 is CATSRDAQEKLFF. The DNA of the CDR3 is TGTGCCACCAGCAGAGATGCCCAGGAAAAACTGTTTTTT.

CDR3 amino acids: CASSPLAGVGNEQFF. The CDR3 nucleotides are TGTGCCAGCAGTCCGTTAGCGGGAGTGGGCAATGAGCAGTTCTTC. V usage is TRBV6-4 and J usage is TRBJ2-1, with 9 bases that match TRBD2. CDR1 and CDR2 (germline): MRHNA, SNTAGT. CDR3 length equals 15 residues. V lost 5 bases to trimming and J lost 6 bases; unmatched junction nucleotides: 8.

The chain combines TRBV6-6 with TRBJ1-2; a weak D match, TRBD1 (5 bases). Germline V gene lookup returns CDR1 MNHNY and CDR2 SVGAGI (reference sequence). This CDR3 contains 13 residues. V was shortened by 2 bases and J by 7 bases, with 11 bases between the two germline ends. The DNA for the CDR3 is TGTGCCAGCAGTTACGATGGGGGGGGTGGCTACACCTTC. It is translated as CASSYDGGGGYTF.

The chain couples TRBV5-1 to TRBJ1-2, with 12 positions matching TRBD1. This CDR3 is 17 amino acids long. The V gene's germline CDR1 is SGHRS and CDR2 YFSETQ. V lost 3 bases and J lost 8; bases outside the gene matches: 14. The CDR3 protein is CASSSDPQGQGARGYTF. The DNA of the CDR3 is TGCGCCAGCAGCTCAGACCCCCAGGGACAGGGGGCGCGAGGCTACACCTTC.

This chain links TRBV4-1 with TRBJ2-7, with 12 bases identical to TRBD2. Germline assignment: CDR1 MGHRA and CDR2 YSYEKL. V gave up 1 base and J gave up 2 bases; unmatched junction bases: 3. CDR3 length: 16 amino acids. CDR3 nucleotides: TGCGCCAGCAGCCAAGCGGCTAGCGGGAGGGCCTACGAGCAGTACTTC. Translated, it gives CASSQAASGRAYEQYF.

The chain recombines TRBV11-3 with TRBJ2-1; D is undetermined. Germline CDR1 SGHNT, CDR2 YENEEA. The V and J ends lost 5 bases and 7 bases respectively, with 12 bases between them. The CDR3 runs 13 residues. CDR3 DNA sequence: TGTGCCAGCAGCCCCAACTTTGCGAATGAGCAGTTCTTC. It translates to CASSPNFANEQFF.

As concerns this clone: A far larger clone is one base from this, pointing to a likely read error. This chain links TRBV6-1 with TRBJ1-5; the match to TRBD1 covers 10 bases. This CDR3 is built from 15 residues. From germline, CDR1 is MNHNS and CDR2 SASEGT. V lost 6 bases and J lost 4; bases outside the gene matches: 6. Here the CDR3 DNA reads TGTGCCAGCAGCTCCGGGACAGGGGAGAATCAGCCCCAGCATTTT. Translating it yields CASSSGTGENQPQHF.

This chain joins TRBV7-8 and TRBJ1-6, with TRBD1 as a possible D gene (6 bases). With 5 bases removed from V and 7 bases from J, the gap between germline ends came to 18 bases. This CDR3 has 16 residues. Germline V gene sequence: CDR1 SGHVS, CDR2 FQNEAQ. This chain's CDR3 is CASSLQGRTANSPLHF. In DNA, the CDR3 is TGTGCCAGCAGCCTACAGGGAAGGACAGCAAATTCACCCCTCCACTTT.

The genes are TRBV4-1 and TRBJ1-5, with 7 bases aligning to TRBD1. CDR1 is MGHRA, CDR2 YSYEKL, per germline. There are 15 residues in the CDR3. With V trimmed by 4 bases and J by 5 bases, 8 bases remained unmatched. This chain's CDR3 is CASSRDRAGDQPQHF. CDR3 DNA sequence: TGCGCCAGCAGCCGAGACAGGGCTGGAGATCAGCCCCAGCATTTT.

A few counts support this clone. The V call is TRBV5-1, the J call TRBJ2-7; D not resolved. The CDR3 sequence is 13 residues long. In germline, CDR1 is SGHRS, CDR2 YFSETQ. Trimming pared 0 bases from V and 9 bases from J, leaving 13 bases between. CDR3 coding DNA: TGCGCCAGCAGCTTGGGTGAGACTCGGTGGCAGTACTTC. Amino acids: CASSLGETRWQYF.

The chain combines TRBV2 with TRBJ2-7, with 10 bases aligning to TRBD2. CDR1 is SNHLY and CDR2 is FYNNEI in the germline V gene. Trimming cost V 7 bases and J 1 base; bases outside gene matches: 10. The CDR3 contains 16 residues. CDR3 sequence (DNA): TGTGCCAGCATTAGCATTAGCGGGAGGACGTCCTACGAGCAGTACTTC. Protein sequence: CASISISGRTSYEQYF.

This clone came up many times. CDR3 residues: CASSPAGVSYEQYF. DNA for the CDR3: TGTGCCAGCAGTCCAGCGGGAGTCTCCTACGAGCAGTACTTC. The V and J genes are TRBV28 and TRBJ2-7; 8 bases are shared with TRBD2. This CDR3 spans 14 amino acids. The V segment lost 5 bases and the J segment 0 bases; nucleotides outside the gene matches: 3. CDR1 MDHEN and CDR2 SYDVKM come from the germline V gene.

The rearrangement links TRBV10-1 to TRBJ2-2, with 8 bases matching TRBD1. This CDR3 contains 17 residues. Per germline, CDR1 WNHNN and CDR2 SYGVQD (reference sequence). Trimming cost V 2 bases and J 5 bases; bases outside gene matches: 10. The DNA for the CDR3 is TGCGCCAGCAGTGAGCTTTGGACAGGGAAGGCAACCGGGGAGCTGTTTTTT. Amino acids: CASSELWTGKATGELFF.

The V gene is TRBV18, the J gene TRBJ2-2; D is possibly TRBD1 (5 bases). The germline V gene encodes CDR1 KGHSH and CDR2 LQKENI. The CDR3 is made up of 15 amino acids. The ends were cut back, 2 bases at V and 0 bases at J, with 7 bases in the middle. The CDR3: CASSPRGTNTGELFF. The CDR3 bases are TGTGCCAGCTCACCAAGGGGCACGAACACCGGGGAGCTGTTTTTT.

The chain has TRBV27 and TRBJ1-1, with D possibly being TRBD1 (6 bases). This CDR3 contains 15 residues. The V gene's germline CDR1 is MNHEY and CDR2 SMNVEV (reference sequence). V was trimmed by 5 bases and J by 0 bases, leaving 13 bases between them. The CDR3 reads CASSKPGHLNTEAFF. The CDR3 bases are TGTGCCAGCAGTAAACCGGGACACCTGAACACTGAAGCTTTCTTT.